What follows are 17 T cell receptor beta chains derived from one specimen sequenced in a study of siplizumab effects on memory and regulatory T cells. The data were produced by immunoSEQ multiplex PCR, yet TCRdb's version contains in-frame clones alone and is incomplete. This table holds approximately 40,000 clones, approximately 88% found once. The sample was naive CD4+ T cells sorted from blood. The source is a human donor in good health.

CDR3 DNA sequence: TGTGCCATCAGTGAGCTGGGACAAGAGACCCAGTACTTC. Translating it yields CAISELGQETQYF. This chain joins TRBV10-3 and TRBJ2-5; D uncertain. Trimming cost V 2 bases and J 2 bases, with 6 bases left between them. Germline V gene sequence: CDR1 ENHRY, CDR2 SYGVKD. CDR3 length equals 13 residues.

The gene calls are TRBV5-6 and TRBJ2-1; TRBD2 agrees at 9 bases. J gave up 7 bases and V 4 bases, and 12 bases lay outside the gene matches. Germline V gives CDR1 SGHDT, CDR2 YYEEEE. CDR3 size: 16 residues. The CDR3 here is CASSPYGGGARNEQFF. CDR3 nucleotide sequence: TGTGCCAGCAGCCCATATGGCGGGGGGGCTAGGAATGAGCAGTTCTTC.

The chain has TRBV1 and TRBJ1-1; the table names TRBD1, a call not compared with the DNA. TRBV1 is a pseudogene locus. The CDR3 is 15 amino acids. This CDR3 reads CTSLHRGSEGTEAFF. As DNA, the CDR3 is TGCACCAGCCTACACAGGGGCTCAGAGGGGACTGAAGCTTTCTTT.

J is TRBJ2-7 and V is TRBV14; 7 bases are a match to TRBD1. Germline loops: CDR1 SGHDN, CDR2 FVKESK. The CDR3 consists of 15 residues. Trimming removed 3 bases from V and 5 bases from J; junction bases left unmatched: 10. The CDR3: CASSQLTGSRDEQYF. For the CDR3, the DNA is TGTGCCAGCAGCCAGTTGACAGGGAGTCGGGACGAGCAGTACTTC. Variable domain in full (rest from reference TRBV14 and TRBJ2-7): EAGVTQFPSHSVIEKGQTVTLRCDPISGHDNLYWYRRVMGKEIKFLLHFVKESKQDESGMPNNRFLAERTGGTYSTLKVQPAELEDSGVYFCASSQLTGSRDEQYFGPGTRLTVT.

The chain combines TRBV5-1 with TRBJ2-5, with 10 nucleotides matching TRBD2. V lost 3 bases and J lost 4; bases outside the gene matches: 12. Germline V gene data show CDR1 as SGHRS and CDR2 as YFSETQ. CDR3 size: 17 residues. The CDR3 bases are TGCGCCAGCAGCTCCTCTAGCGGGGGAGGATTTAGAGAGACCCAGTACTTC. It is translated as CASSSSSGGGFRETQYF.

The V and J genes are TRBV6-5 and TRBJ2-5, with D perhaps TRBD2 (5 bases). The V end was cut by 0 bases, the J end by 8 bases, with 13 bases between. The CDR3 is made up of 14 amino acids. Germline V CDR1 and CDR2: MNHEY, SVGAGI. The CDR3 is CASSYSKWRYTQYF. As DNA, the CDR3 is TGTGCCAGCAGTTACTCGAAGTGGAGGTATACCCAGTACTTC.

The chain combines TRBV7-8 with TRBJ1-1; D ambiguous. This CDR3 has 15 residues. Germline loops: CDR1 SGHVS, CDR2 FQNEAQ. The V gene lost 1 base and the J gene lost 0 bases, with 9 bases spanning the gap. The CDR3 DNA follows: TGTGCCAGCAGCTTAGTTGAACAGCTGAACACTGAAGCTTTCTTT. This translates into CASSLVEQLNTEAFF.

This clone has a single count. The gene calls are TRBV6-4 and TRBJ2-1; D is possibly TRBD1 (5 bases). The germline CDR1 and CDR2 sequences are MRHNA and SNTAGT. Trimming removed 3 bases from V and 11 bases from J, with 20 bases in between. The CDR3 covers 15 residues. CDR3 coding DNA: TGTGCCAGCAGTGAGAGGCAGGGTGGAATCTGGAAGCAGTTCTTC. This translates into CASSERQGGIWKQFF.

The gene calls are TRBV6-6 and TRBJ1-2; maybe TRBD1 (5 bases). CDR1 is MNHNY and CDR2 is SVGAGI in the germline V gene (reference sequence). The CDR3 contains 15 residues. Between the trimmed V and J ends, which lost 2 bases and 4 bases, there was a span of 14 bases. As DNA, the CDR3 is TGTGCCAGCAGTTACGCGGGGGATTCGATCTATGGCTACACCTTC. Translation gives CASSYAGDSIYGYTF.

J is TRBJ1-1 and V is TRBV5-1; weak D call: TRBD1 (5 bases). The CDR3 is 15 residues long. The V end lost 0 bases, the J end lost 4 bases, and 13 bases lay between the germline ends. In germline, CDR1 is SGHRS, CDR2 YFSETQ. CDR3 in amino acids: CASSLAGGRFTEAFF. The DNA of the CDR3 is TGCGCCAGCAGCTTGGCCGGGGGTCGGTTCACTGAAGCTTTCTTT.

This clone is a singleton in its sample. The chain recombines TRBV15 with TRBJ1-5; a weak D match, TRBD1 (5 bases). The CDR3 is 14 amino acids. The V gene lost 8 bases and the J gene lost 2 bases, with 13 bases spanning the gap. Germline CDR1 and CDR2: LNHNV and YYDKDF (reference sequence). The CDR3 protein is CATQGVGGNQPQHF. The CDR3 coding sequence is TGTGCCACCCAAGGGGTGGGAGGCAATCAGCCCCAGCATTTT.

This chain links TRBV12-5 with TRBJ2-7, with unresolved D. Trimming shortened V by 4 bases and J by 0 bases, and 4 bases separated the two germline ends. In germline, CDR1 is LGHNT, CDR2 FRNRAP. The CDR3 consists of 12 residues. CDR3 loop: CASGSPSYEQYF. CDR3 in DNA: TGTGCTAGTGGTTCCCCCTCCTACGAGCAGTACTTC.

DNA of the CDR3: TGTGCCAGCAGCCAGGGGACAGGAGCTAACTATGGCTACACCTTC. Translated: CASSQGTGANYGYTF. The V and J genes are TRBV5-4 and TRBJ1-2, with 8 bases that match TRBD1. Germline CDR1 reads SGHNT; CDR2 reads YYREEE (reference sequence). The CDR3 has 15 amino acids. The V segment lost 4 bases and the J segment 0 bases; nucleotides outside the gene matches: 5.

In nucleotides, the CDR3 is TGTGCCAGCAGCCGTACGGACAGGGTAGGGGGATCTAATGAAAAACTGTTTTTT. It specifies CASSRTDRVGGSNEKLFF. J is TRBJ1-4 and V is TRBV11-2; 8 nucleotides match TRBD1. The CDR3 is 18 amino acids. Trimming removed 5 bases from V and 3 bases from J; junction bases left unmatched: 14. Germline V CDR1 and CDR2: SGHAT, FQNNGV.

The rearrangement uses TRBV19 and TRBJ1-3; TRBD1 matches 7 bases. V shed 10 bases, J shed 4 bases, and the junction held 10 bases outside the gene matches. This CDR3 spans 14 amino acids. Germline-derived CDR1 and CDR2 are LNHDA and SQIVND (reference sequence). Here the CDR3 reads CATLKGASGNTIYF. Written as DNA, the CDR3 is TGTGCCACCCTGAAGGGGGCCTCGGGAAACACCATATATTTT.

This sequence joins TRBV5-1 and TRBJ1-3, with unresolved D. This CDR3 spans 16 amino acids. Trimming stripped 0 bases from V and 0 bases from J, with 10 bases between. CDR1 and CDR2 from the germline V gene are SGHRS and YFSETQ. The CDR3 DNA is TGCGCCAGCAGCTTGGGAGAAATTAGCTCTGGAAACACCATATATTTT. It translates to CASSLGEISSGNTIYF.

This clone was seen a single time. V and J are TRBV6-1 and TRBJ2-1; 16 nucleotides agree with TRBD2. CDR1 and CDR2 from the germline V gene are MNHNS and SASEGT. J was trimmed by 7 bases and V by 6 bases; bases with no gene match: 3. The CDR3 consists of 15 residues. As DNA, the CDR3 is TGTGCCAGCAGGGGACTAGCGGGAGGGGCTAATGAGCAGTTCTTC. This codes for CASRGLAGGANEQFF.